This TCR beta chain was recovered during a study of OX40 agonist ivuxolimab in advanced cancers. Regarding the study in general: Ivuxolimab was an agonistic, fully human IgG2 monoclonal antibody directed against OX40 (CD134), a costimulatory receptor. Intravenous ivuxolimab was administered to patients every 2 weeks at six dose levels: 0.01, 0.1, 0.3, 1.5, 3 and 10 mg/kg. Of the 50 to 55 dose-escalation patients, hepatocellular carcinoma was present in approximately 20, melanoma in roughly 15, renal cell carcinoma in 9 and head and neck cancer in 9. A male proportion of nearly 85% and a mean age of 60 years, ranging from roughly 23 to 85, were recorded for the dose-escalation cohort. Prior anti-PD-1, anti-PD-L1 or anti-CTLA-4 therapy was permitted, and checkpoint inhibitors had been received by roughly two fifths of dose-escalation patients. Three dose-escalation patients achieved partial responses, one with hepatocellular carcinoma and two with cutaneous melanoma. The purpose of peripheral TCRbeta sequencing was to test whether ivuxolimab changed TCR sequence diversity and led to clonal T-cell expansion. The paper describes the monotherapy dose-escalation part (N of about 47 patients) of the phase I trial of ivuxolimab. Overall study results and their limits: In partial responders in the 0.1-3.0 mg/kg groups, normalized peripheral clonal expansion was found to be among the lowest, especially among CD8+ T cells. The antigen specificity of the clonally expanded peripheral T cells was not determined. Low levels of normalized T-cell clonal expansion were also seen in some patients who did not respond. Clonal expansion of both CD4+ and CD8+ blood T cells was observed from baseline to week 6 at doses 0.1 to 3.0 mg/kg. After ivuxolimab, expanded clones were on average more numerous among CD8+ T cells than among CD4+ T cells.

Sequences ENHRY (CDR1) and SYGVKD (CDR2) are obtained from the germline V gene. Trimming takes 10 bases off V and 2 bases off J; junction bases not matched to a gene: 18. The CDR3 measures 17 amino acids from cysteine to phenylalanine. The retained sequence is limited to the CDR3, 51 bases, with the frame set at the first base. The trial excluded patients who had a history of autoimmune disease or who were on systemic immunosuppression. Peripheral blood for TCR sequencing was drawn from every dose cohort at baseline, at cycle 4 day 1 and at cycle 7 day 1. The samples were drawn from a first-in-human, open-label, multicenter phase I dose-escalation trial of ivuxolimab. Adults with locally advanced or metastatic melanoma, renal cell, hepatocellular, or head and neck squamous cell carcinoma were enrolled in the trial. CD4+ and CD8+ T cells were sorted separately from peripheral blood before TCR sequencing.

For sequencing of the TCRbeta CDR3 region, genomic DNA was extracted from the sorted cells. The immunoSEQ Assay was used for sequencing of TCRbeta CDR3 regions. TCRdb's version of the immuneACCESS table is confined to in-frame rearrangements and falls short of the full clone set. An unresolved V gene accounts for under half of the shortfall where checked; the remainder is of unknown origin. The sample table records over 45,000 clones; 86% of these occur just once. 0.85% to 1% of the sample goes to the ten largest clones. For this clone: It lacks a known antigen. It has no much larger one-base neighbor in the sample; base qualities were not kept.

Recombination connected TRBV10-3 to TRBJ2-3; the central 7 bases match TRBD1. The receptor comes from an adult with an advanced solid tumor such as melanoma, head and neck, liver or kidney cancer. The starting material was CD4+ or CD8+ T cells sorted from blood, obtained in a trial of the OX40 agonist ivuxolimab. The nucleotides are TGTGCCACGGATTACAGGGGCCGACGGACTTACACAGATACGCAGTATTTT. This encodes CATDYRGRRTYTDTQYF.